Listed below are T cell receptor beta chains from one sample, sequenced in a study of blood T cell repertoires in COVID-19. Only in-frame clones appear in the TCRdb table, and some are missing; sequencing was by immunoSEQ multiplex PCR. The repertoire consists of about 50,000 clones, with 83% occurring once and the leading ten covering 16%. Sequencing was carried out using peripheral blood. All receptors come from a man aged 40-49 years with acute or convalescent COVID-19. Each CDR3 is given with its conserved first and last residue. Fields, in order: V gene, D gene, J gene, clone size, CDR3 DNA, CDR3 protein. D genes are given only for firm matches. Where a row states a size, it is once, few, many or the class of an expanded clone; other rows omit it.

>TRBV11-2|.|TRBJ1-5|.
TGTGCCAGCAGCCTCGACTCGGGTTACAATCAGCCCCAGCATTTT
CASSLDSGYNQPQHF
>TRBV5-1|TRBD2|TRBJ2-7|.
TGCGCCAGCAGCTTAGCGGGGGAGCAGTACTTC
CASSLAGEQYF
>TRBV6-6|TRBD1|TRBJ1-1|.
TGTGCCACAAAGGACAGGGAACTGATGGCTTTCTTT
CATKDRELMAFF
>TRBV5-1|.|TRBJ1-6|few
TGCGCCAGCAGCTTGATTAGGGAAACTAGGGATTCACCCCTCCACTTT
CASSLIRETRDSPLHF
>TRBV13|.|TRBJ2-3|.
TGTGCCAGCAGCTTAGGGGGACTCCCCACAGATACGCAGTATTTT
CASSLGGLPTDTQYF
>TRBV2|.|TRBJ1-1|.
TGTGCCAGCAGTGTGCGGGCTTTGGGGAGTGAAGCTTTCTTT
CASSVRALGSEAFF
>TRBV5-5|TRBD1|TRBJ1-5|.
TGTGCCAGCAGCAAAGACAGGGCCGGGGTACAGCCCCAGCATTTT
CASSKDRAGVQPQHF
>TRBV5-1|TRBD1|TRBJ1-2|.
TGCGCCAGCAGCTTGGCTCCCCCGGGACAGGGCGGGGAGGGCTACACCTTC
CASSLAPPGQGGEGYTF
>TRBV28|TRBD2|TRBJ2-3|.
TGTGCCAGCCGGCGGGGGGCCGATTTCACAGATACGCAGTATTTT
CASRRGADFTDTQYF
>TRBV27|TRBD1|TRBJ1-1|.
TGTGCCAGCAGTTTTGGACAGGGCAGAATGAACACTGAAGCTTTCTTT
CASSFGQGRMNTEAFF
>TRBV5-4|.|TRBJ1-5|.
TGTGCCAGCAGCTTGGTGCGGCAGCCCCAGCATTTT
CASSLVRQPQHF
>TRBV5-1|TRBD2|TRBJ2-1|.
TGCGCCAGCAGCTCTCGGACTAGCGGGGGGGACTCCTACAATGAGCAGTTCTTC
CASSSRTSGGDSYNEQFF
>TRBV30|.|TRBJ2-1|few
TGTGCCTGGAGTAAGGGGGTCTACAATGAGCAGTTCTTC
CAWSKGVYNEQFF
>TRBV27|.|TRBJ1-6|.
TGTGCCAGCGGTCTTCGGGGGGGGTCCAATTCACCCCTCCACTTT
CASGLRGGSNSPLHF
>TRBV9|.|TRBJ1-5|.
TGTGCCAGCAGCGTTATGACAAGCAATCAGCCCCAGCATTTT
CASSVMTSNQPQHF
>TRBV4-2|.|TRBJ2-5|.
TGTGCCAGCAGCCAAGGGGGCGGCAAAGAGACCCAGTACTTC
CASSQGGGKETQYF
>TRBV6-8|TRBD1|TRBJ1-3|.
TGTGCCAGCGGCTCCGGGACAGGGGGCCTCAGCTCTGGAAACACCATATATTTT
CASGSGTGGLSSGNTIYF
>TRBV14|TRBD2|TRBJ2-1|.
TGTGCCAGCAGCCCGTTTCCCCCGCTAGAGCCCTCCGCCAGGCGGGAGTACCACAATGAGCAGTTCTTC
CASSPFPPLEPSARREYHNEQFF
>TRBV3-1/TRBV3-2|.|TRBJ1-2|.
TGTGCCAGCAGCCCCTCAGGGAGGTTTTATGGCTACACCTTC
CASSPSGRFYGYTF
>TRBV5-1|.|TRBJ2-3|few
TGCGCCAGCAGCGAAGGGCGGGGCACAGATACGCAGTATTTT
CASSEGRGTDTQYF
>TRBV6-1|TRBD2|TRBJ2-3|.
TGTGCCAGCAGTGCTAGACTAGCGGGAGGGCATACAGATACGCAGTATTTT
CASSARLAGGHTDTQYF
>TRBV7-2|.|TRBJ1-6|.
TGTGCCAGCAGCTTGCCGGGAAATTCACCCCTCCACTTT
CASSLPGNSPLHF
>TRBV3-1/TRBV3-2|TRBD2|TRBJ2-3|.
TGTGCCAGCAGCCAGGGACTAGCGGGACTCAGGGGCACAGATACGCAGTATTTT
CASSQGLAGLRGTDTQYF
>TRBV11-2|.|TRBJ2-1|few
TGTGCCAGCAGCTTAGGGGCAGGGGCCATATACAATGAGCAGTTCTTC
CASSLGAGAIYNEQFF
>TRBV6-5|.|TRBJ2-1|few
TGTGCCAGCAGGGCCGGGACTCGCAATGAGCAGTTCTTC
CASRAGTRNEQFF
>TRBV2|.|TRBJ1-1|.
TGTGCCAGCAGTGATCGCCAGGTCACTGAAGCTTTCTTT
CASSDRQVTEAFF
>TRBV7-8|.|TRBJ1-4|.
TGTGCCAGCAGCCAAACGGTGAATGAAAAACTGTTTTTT
CASSQTVNEKLFF
>TRBV28|.|TRBJ1-5|few
TGTGCCAGCAGTCAGGGTACCAATCAGCCCCAGCATTTT
CASSQGTNQPQHF
>TRBV5-1|.|TRBJ1-2|.
TGCGCCAGCAGCTCAGACACAGTTGGTGGCTACACCTTC
CASSSDTVGGYTF
>TRBV7-9|TRBD1|TRBJ1-4|.
TGTGCCAGCAGCAAAGGGACAGGGACAAAACTGTTTTTT
CASSKGTGTKLFF
>TRBV6-6|.|TRBJ2-6|.
TGTGCCAGCAGCCCGGCAGGGTCCCCCGGGGCCAACGTCCTGACTTTC
CASSPAGSPGANVLTF
>TRBV7-9|TRBD1|TRBJ1-1|few
TGTGCCAGCAGTACGCTACAGGGGTATAACACTGAAGCTTTCTTT
CASSTLQGYNTEAFF
>TRBV6-5|.|TRBJ1-1|once
TGTGCCAGCCGGGGTTATGGGTTTCAGGCTGAAGCTTTCTTT
CASRGYGFQAEAFF
>TRBV7-8|.|TRBJ1-1|.
TGTGCCAGCAGATATACAGGGAGAACTGAAGCTTTCTTT
CASRYTGRTEAFF
>TRBV5-1|TRBD1|TRBJ1-2|once
TGCGCCAGCAGCCTTAAACAGGGGGCGGAAAGTGGCTACACCTTC
CASSLKQGAESGYTF
>TRBV14|.|TRBJ1-2|.
TGTGCCAGCAGCCAAGGGCTCCGGGATGGCTACACCTTC
CASSQGLRDGYTF
>TRBV27|TRBD1|TRBJ1-4|.
TGTGCCAGCAGTTTATCCGACAGGGCGGAAAAACTGTTTTTT
CASSLSDRAEKLFF
>TRBV25-1|.|TRBJ1-6|.
TGTGCCAGCAGTGGGGAGAGAGATAATTCACCCCTCCACTTT
CASSGERDNSPLHF
>TRBV19|TRBD1|TRBJ2-3|.
TGTGCCAGTAGTATGAATAGGCAGGGGGCCACAGATACGCAGTATTTT
CASSMNRQGATDTQYF
>TRBV30|TRBD1|TRBJ1-2|.
TGTGCCTGGGGGAAAGCGACAGGGCTGAGTGGCTACACCTTC
CAWGKATGLSGYTF
>TRBV18|TRBD2|TRBJ2-7|.
TGTGCCAGCTCACCAATGATCACTAGCGGGAGACTGTGGGAGCAGTACTTC
CASSPMITSGRLWEQYF
>TRBV19|.|TRBJ2-3|.
TGTGCCAGTAGCCCTACTAGATCAGATACGCAGTATTTT
CASSPTRSDTQYF
>TRBV7-6|TRBD1|TRBJ1-4|few
TGTGCCAGCAGCTTAGCACAGGGGGGCTATGAAAAACTGTTTTTT
CASSLAQGGYEKLFF
>TRBV7-9|TRBD1|TRBJ2-7|.
TGTGCCAGCAGCGCGTGGACAGGCAACCCCTACGAGCAGTACTTC
CASSAWTGNPYEQYF
>TRBV6-6|TRBD2|TRBJ2-5|.
TGTGCCAGCAGGCCCTCTAGCGGGGGCCAAGAGACCCAGTACTTC
CASRPSSGGQETQYF
>TRBV9|.|TRBJ2-4|.
TGTGCCAGCAGCGTAGGGCTACTAGTGACCAAAAACATTCAGTACTTC
CASSVGLLVTKNIQYF
>TRBV10-3|TRBD1|TRBJ1-5|.
TGTGCCATCAAGGACAGGGATAGCAATCAGCCCCAGCATTTT
CAIKDRDSNQPQHF
>TRBV24-1|TRBD1|TRBJ1-2|.
TGTGCCACCAGTGATCCTGCACAGGGGCGAAACTATGGCTACACCTTC
CATSDPAQGRNYGYTF
>TRBV10-1|.|TRBJ2-3|once
TGCGCCAGCAGTGAGTCGTGGGGGGGCACAGATACGCAGTATTTT
CASSESWGGTDTQYF
>TRBV24-1|TRBD2|TRBJ2-3|.
TGTGCCACCAGTGACCGTCTAGCGGGAAAGGGGGCAGATACGCAGTATTTT
CATSDRLAGKGADTQYF
>TRBV24-1|TRBD1|TRBJ1-5|.
TGTGCCACCAGTGGACAGGGTGGTCTTAGCAATCAGCCCCAGCATTTT
CATSGQGGLSNQPQHF
>TRBV6-5|.|TRBJ2-1|.
TGTGCCAGCACTTCTTACAATGAGCAGTTCTTC
CASTSYNEQFF
>TRBV5-1|TRBD1|TRBJ1-6|.
TGCGCCAGCAGCTTTGAGCCAGGGGGGAATTCACCCCTCCACTTT
CASSFEPGGNSPLHF
>TRBV24-1|.|TRBJ1-2|.
TGTGCCACCAGTGATCCTGGCAGGGAGGGCTCCGGCTACACCTTC
CATSDPGREGSGYTF
>TRBV6-1|TRBD1|TRBJ1-2|few
TGTGCCAGCAGTGAAACCAGGACAGGGCGAACCTATGGCTACACCTTC
CASSETRTGRTYGYTF
>TRBV2|.|TRBJ2-5|.
TGTGCCAGCGCGGCGGTGACCCAGTACTTC
CASAAVTQYF
>TRBV20-1|TRBD2|TRBJ2-7|few
TGCAGTGCTAGTGAGGCGGGAGCCTACGAGCAGTACTTC
CSASEAGAYEQYF
>TRBV7-9|.|TRBJ1-1|.
TGTGCCAGCAGCCAACACAGGGTGAACACTGAAGCTTTCTTT
CASSQHRVNTEAFF
>TRBV3-1/TRBV3-2|TRBD1|TRBJ1-3|.
TGTGCCAGCAGCCAAGATGGGAACAGGGGGACTGGAAACACCATATATTTT
CASSQDGNRGTGNTIYF